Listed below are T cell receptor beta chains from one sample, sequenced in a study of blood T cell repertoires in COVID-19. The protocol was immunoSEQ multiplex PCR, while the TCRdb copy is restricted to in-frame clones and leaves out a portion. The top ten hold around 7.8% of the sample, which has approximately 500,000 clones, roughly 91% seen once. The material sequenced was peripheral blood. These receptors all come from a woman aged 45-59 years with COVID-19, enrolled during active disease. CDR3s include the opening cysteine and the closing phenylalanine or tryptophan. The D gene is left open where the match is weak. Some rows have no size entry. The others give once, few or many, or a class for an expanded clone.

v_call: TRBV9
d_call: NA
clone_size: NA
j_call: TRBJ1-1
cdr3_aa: CASSSQGHTEAFF
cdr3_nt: TGTGCCAGCAGCTCACAGGGTCACACTGAAGCTTTCTTT

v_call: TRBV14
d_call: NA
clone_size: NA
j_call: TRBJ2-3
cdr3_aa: CASRERTWGDTQYF
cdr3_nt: TGTGCCAGCAGGGAGAGGACATGGGGCGATACGCAGTATTTT

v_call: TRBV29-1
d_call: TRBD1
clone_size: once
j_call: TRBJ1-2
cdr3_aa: CSVTPMGQSFYGYTF
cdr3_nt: TGCAGCGTAACCCCTATGGGACAGAGTTTTTATGGCTACACCTTC

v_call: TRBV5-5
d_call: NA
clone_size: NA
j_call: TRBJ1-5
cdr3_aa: CASSSRDNNQPQHF
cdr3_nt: TGTGCCAGCAGCTCCCGGGACAACAATCAGCCCCAGCATTTT

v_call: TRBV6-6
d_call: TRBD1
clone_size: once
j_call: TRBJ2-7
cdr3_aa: CATFQTGDHEQYF
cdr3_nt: TGTGCCACTTTTCAGACAGGGGACCACGAGCAGTACTTC

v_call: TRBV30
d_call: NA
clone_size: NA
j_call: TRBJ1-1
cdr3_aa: CAWSAPSRAEAFF
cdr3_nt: TGTGCCTGGAGTGCCCCTTCCCGAGCTGAAGCTTTCTTT

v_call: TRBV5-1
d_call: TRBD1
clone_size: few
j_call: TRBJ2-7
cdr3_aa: CASSLGTGDEQYF
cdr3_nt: TGCGCCAGCAGCCTCGGGACAGGGGACGAGCAGTACTTC

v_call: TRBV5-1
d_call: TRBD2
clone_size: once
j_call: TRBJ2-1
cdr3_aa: CASSPLLAGGYNEQFF
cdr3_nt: TGCGCCAGCAGCCCCCTACTAGCGGGGGGCTACAATGAGCAGTTCTTC

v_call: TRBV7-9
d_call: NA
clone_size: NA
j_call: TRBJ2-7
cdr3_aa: CASSPVRDTDEQYF
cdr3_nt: TGTGCCAGCAGCCCGGTTCGGGACACCGACGAGCAGTACTTC

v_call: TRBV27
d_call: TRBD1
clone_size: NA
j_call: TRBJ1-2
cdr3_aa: CASSRSGQGALVYGYTF
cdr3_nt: TGTGCCAGCAGCCGGAGCGGACAGGGGGCGTTAGTGTATGGCTACACCTTC

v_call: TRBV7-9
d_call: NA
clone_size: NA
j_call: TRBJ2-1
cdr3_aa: CASSPKGVNGNEQFF
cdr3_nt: TGTGCCAGCAGCCCGAAGGGGGTAAATGGGAATGAGCAGTTCTTC

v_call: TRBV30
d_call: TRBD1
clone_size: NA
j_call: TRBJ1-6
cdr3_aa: CAWSRQGNSPLHF
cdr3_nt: TGTGCCTGGAGTCGACAGGGTAATTCACCCCTCCACTTT

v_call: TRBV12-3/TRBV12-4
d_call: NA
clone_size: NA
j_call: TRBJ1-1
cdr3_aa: CASRGRTEAFF
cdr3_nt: TGTGCCAGCAGGGGCCGGACTGAAGCTTTCTTT

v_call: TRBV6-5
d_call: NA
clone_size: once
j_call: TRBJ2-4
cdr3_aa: CATASQGLAKNIQYF
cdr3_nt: TGTGCCACCGCATCACAGGGTTTGGCCAAAAACATTCAGTACTTC

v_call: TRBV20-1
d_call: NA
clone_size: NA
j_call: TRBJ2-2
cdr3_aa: CSASPAANTGELFF
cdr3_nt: TGCAGTGCTAGTCCTGCAGCGAACACCGGGGAGCTGTTTTTT

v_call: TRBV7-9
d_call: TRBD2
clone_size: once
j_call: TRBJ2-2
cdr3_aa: CASSPGGIYTGELFF
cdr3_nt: TGTGCCAGCAGCCCGGGAGGGATTTACACCGGGGAGCTGTTTTTT

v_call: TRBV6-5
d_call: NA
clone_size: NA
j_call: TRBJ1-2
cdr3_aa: CASRFSGSLGNGYTF
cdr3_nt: TGTGCCAGCAGATTCAGCGGCAGCCTGGGAAATGGCTACACCTTC

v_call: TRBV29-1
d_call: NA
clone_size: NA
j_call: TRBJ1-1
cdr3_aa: CSVEEDTMNTEAFF
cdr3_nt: TGCAGCGTTGAAGAGGACACAATGAACACTGAAGCTTTCTTT

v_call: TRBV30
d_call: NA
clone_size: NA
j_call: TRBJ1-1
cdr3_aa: CAWSDAGRSMNTEAFF
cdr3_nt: TGTGCCTGGAGTGATGCGGGACGTTCCATGAACACTGAAGCTTTCTTT

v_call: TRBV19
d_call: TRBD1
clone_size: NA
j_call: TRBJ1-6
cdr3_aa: CASSGEQGAYNSPLHF
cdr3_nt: TGTGCCAGTAGTGGGGAACAGGGGGCCTATAATTCACCCCTCCACTTT

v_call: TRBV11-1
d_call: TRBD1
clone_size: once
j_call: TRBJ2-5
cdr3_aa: CASSSKTGWETQYF
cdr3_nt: TGTGCCAGCAGCTCAAAGACAGGGTGGGAGACCCAGTACTTC

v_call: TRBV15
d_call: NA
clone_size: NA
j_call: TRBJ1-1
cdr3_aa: CATSREAGGIGSTEAFF
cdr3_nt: TGTGCCACCAGCAGAGAGGCGGGGGGTATTGGTAGCACTGAAGCTTTCTTT

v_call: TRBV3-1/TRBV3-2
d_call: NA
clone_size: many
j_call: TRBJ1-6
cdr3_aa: CASSHHGDSPLHF
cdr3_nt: TGTGCCAGCAGCCATCACGGGGATTCACCCCTCCACTTT

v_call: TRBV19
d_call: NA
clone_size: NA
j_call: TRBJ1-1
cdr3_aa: CASSVSLDTEAFF
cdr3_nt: TGTGCCAGTAGTGTAAGCCTGGACACTGAAGCTTTCTTT

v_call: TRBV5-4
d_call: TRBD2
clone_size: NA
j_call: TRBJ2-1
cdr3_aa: CASSLPSGGRYEQFF
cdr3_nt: TGTGCCAGCAGCCTTCCATCGGGGGGGCGTTATGAGCAGTTCTTC

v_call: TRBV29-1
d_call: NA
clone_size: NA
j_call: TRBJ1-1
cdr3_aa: CSVAAPEAFF
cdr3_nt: TGCAGCGTAGCAGCGCCTGAAGCTTTCTTT

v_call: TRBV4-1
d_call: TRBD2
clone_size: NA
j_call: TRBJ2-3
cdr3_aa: CASSPRGERGGHTQYF
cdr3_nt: TGCGCCAGCAGCCCCAGAGGGGAGCGGGGGGGTCATACGCAGTATTTT

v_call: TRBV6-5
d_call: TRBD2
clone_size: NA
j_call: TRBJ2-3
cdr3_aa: CASSSLIAGGGTQYF
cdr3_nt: TGTGCCAGCAGTAGTCTTATAGCGGGGGGAGGTACGCAGTATTTT

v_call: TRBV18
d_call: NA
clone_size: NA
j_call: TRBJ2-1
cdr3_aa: CASSGIFVGGRNEQFF
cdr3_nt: TGTGCCAGCTCCGGGATTTTCGTGGGTGGTAGAAATGAGCAGTTCTTC

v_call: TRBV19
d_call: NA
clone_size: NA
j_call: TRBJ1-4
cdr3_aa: CASSLLGGDNEKLFF
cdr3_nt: TGTGCCAGTAGTCTTTTGGGGGGAGATAATGAAAAACTGTTTTTT

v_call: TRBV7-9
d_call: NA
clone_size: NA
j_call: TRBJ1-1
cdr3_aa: CASSPEFRDTEAFF
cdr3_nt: TGTGCCAGCAGCCCCGAGTTCCGGGACACTGAAGCTTTCTTT

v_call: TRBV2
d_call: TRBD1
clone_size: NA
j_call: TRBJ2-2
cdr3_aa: CASSGPRDRANTGELFF
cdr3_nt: TGTGCCAGCAGTGGGCCCCGGGACAGGGCGAACACCGGGGAGCTGTTTTTT

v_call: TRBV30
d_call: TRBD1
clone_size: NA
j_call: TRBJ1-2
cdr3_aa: CAWCATGGVGGYTF
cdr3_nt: TGTGCCTGGTGTGCTACAGGGGGCGTAGGTGGCTACACCTTC

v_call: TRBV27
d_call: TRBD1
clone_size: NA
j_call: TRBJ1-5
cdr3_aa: CASSPGTGNQPQHF
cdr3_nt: TGTGCCAGCAGCCCCGGGACAGGGAATCAGCCCCAGCATTTT

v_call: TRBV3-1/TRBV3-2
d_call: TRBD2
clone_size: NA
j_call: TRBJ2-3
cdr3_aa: CASSQGLAGGTDTQYF
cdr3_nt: TGTGCCAGCAGCCAAGGGCTAGCGGGGGGCACAGATACGCAGTATTTT

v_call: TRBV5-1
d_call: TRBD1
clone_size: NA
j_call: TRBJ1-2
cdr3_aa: CASSLQGQGDYGYTF
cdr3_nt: TGCGCCAGCAGCTTACAAGGACAGGGTGACTATGGCTACACCTTC

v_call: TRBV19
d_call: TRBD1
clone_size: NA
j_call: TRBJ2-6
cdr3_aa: CASSSRDSAAGANVLTF
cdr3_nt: TGTGCCAGTAGTTCCCGGGACAGTGCAGCCGGGGCCAACGTCCTGACTTTC

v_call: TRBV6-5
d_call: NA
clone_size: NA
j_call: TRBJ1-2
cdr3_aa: CASSYTRTGNYGYTF
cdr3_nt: TGTGCCAGCAGTTACACCCGAACAGGGAACTATGGCTACACCTTC

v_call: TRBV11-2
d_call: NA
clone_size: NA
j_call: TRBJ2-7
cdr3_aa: CASSLDLTPGIYEQYF
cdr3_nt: TGTGCCAGCAGCTTAGACCTAACCCCGGGGATCTACGAGCAGTACTTC

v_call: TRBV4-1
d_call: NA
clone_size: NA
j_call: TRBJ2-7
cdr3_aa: CASSQFTGSSYEQYF
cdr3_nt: TGCGCCAGCAGCCAATTCACAGGGAGCTCCTACGAGCAGTACTTC

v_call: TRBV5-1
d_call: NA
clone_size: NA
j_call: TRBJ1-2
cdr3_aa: CASSRQGSEGYTF
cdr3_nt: TGCGCCAGCAGCCGTCAGGGGTCCGAAGGCTACACCTTC

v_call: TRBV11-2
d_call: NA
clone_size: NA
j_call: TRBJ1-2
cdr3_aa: CASSLDRVGGTYGYTF
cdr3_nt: TGTGCCAGCAGCTTAGATCGGGTGGGGGGTACCTATGGCTACACCTTC

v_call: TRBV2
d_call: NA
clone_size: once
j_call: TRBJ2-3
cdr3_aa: CASTEGEYKDTQYF
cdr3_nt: TGTGCCAGCACCGAGGGGGAGTACAAAGATACGCAGTATTTT

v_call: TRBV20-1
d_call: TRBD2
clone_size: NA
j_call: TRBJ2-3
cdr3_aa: CSASLAGGFTDTQYF
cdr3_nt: TGCAGTGCTAGTCTGGCGGGGGGCTTCACAGATACGCAGTATTTT

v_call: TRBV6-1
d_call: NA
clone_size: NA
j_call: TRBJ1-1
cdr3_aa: CASSDQGAFF
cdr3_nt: TGTGCCAGCAGTGACCAGGGTGCTTTCTTT

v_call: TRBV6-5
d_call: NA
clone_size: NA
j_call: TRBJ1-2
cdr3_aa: CASSSRTVGYTF
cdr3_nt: TGTGCCAGCAGTTCGCGGACAGTCGGCTACACCTTC

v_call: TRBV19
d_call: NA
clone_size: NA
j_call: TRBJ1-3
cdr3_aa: CASSMVTEWLAVAGNTIYF
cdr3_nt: TGTGCCAGTAGTATGGTAACGGAATGGTTAGCAGTGGCTGGAAACACCATATATTTT

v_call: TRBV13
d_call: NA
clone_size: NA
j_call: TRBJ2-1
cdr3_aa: CASSSPRSSYNEQFF
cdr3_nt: TGTGCCAGCAGCTCCCCTCGGAGCTCCTACAATGAGCAGTTCTTC

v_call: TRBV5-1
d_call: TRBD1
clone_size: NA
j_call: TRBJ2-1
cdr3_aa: CATYRGDGDEQFF
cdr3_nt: TGCGCCACATACAGGGGGGACGGCGATGAGCAGTTCTTC

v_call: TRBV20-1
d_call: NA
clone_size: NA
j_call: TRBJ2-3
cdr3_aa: CSASPSSTDTQYF
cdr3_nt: TGCAGTGCTAGTCCGTCTAGCACAGATACGCAGTATTTT

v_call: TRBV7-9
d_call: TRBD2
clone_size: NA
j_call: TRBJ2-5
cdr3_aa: CASSLWTSGAQETQYF
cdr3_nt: TGTGCCAGCAGCTTGTGGACTAGCGGGGCCCAAGAGACCCAGTACTTC